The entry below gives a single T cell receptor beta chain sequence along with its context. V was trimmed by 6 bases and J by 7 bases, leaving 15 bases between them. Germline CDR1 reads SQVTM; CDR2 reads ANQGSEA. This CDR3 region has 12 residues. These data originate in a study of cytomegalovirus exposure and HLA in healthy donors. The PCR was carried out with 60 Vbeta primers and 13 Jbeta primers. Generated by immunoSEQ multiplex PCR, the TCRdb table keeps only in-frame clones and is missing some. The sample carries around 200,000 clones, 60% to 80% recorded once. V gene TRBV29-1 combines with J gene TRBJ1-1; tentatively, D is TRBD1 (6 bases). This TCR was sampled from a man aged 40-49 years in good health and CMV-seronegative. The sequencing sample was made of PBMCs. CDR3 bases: TGCAGCGTGGGGGGGACATCTATTGAAGCTTTCTTT. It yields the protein CSVGGTSIEAFF.